These 15 T cell receptor beta chains were all obtained from the same sample, sequenced in a study of cytomegalovirus exposure and HLA in healthy donors. Amplification used 60 Vbeta primers and 13 Jbeta primers. TCRdb's copy holds only in-frame clones and misses some; the assay was immunoSEQ multiplex PCR. The sample carries approximately 150,000 clones, around 79% recorded once. The sequenced sample was PBMCs. These receptors were collected from a human donor in good health.

The chain is built from TRBV7-9 and TRBJ2-1; tentative D call: TRBD2 (6 bases). The CDR3 is made up of 16 amino acids. Germline-derived CDR1 and CDR2 are SEHNR and FQNEAQ (reference sequence). Trimming pared 1 base from V and 8 bases from J, leaving 18 bases between. This chain's CDR3 is CASSLGGGLRWDEQFF. In DNA, the CDR3 is TGTGCCAGCAGCTTAGGTGGAGGGTTAAGGTGGGATGAGCAGTTCTTC.

The chain has TRBV30 and TRBJ2-1; tentatively, D is TRBD2 (5 bases). The CDR3 sequence is 13 residues long. The germline gives CDR1 GTSNPN, CDR2 SVGIG (reference sequence). V lost 0 bases to trimming and J lost 4 bases, with 7 bases between them. CDR3 nucleotide sequence: TGTGCCTGGAGTGTGGGAGATTACAATGAGCAGTTCTTC. As protein: CAWSVGDYNEQFF.

The J gene is TRBJ2-2, the V gene TRBV9; D possibly corresponds to TRBD1 (5 bases). The CDR3 is made up of 16 amino acids. Trimming removed 4 bases from V and 3 bases from J, with 16 bases in between. Germline V CDR1 and CDR2: SGDLS, YYNGEE. Here the CDR3 reads CASSPGSGFDTGELFF. The CDR3 region has the DNA TGTGCCAGCAGCCCCGGATCAGGGTTCGACACCGGGGAGCTGTTTTTT. The complete variable domain, with remaining parts taken from reference TRBV9 and TRBJ2-2, reads DSGVTQTPKHLITATGQRVTLRCSPRSGDLSVYWYQQSLDQGLQFLIQYYNGEERAKGNILERFSAQQFPDLHSELNLSSLELGDSALYFCASSPGSGFDTGELFFGEGSRLTVL.

V gene TRBV10-2 combines with J gene TRBJ2-1; TRBD2 might be the D (6 bases). This CDR3 has 14 residues. V was cut by 6 bases and J by 4 bases, with 13 bases left in between. Germline V gives CDR1 WSHSY, CDR2 SAAADI. CDR3 nucleotides: TGCGCCAGCAGGAGGCTAGCGAATTACAATGAGCAGTTCTTC. Protein sequence: CASRRLANYNEQFF.

This sequence joins TRBV6-6 and TRBJ1-6; 9 bases match TRBD1. Trimming cost V 6 bases and J 7 bases; bases outside gene matches: 7. CDR3 length equals 15 residues. Germline V gene sequence: CDR1 MNHNY, CDR2 SVGAGI (reference sequence). CDR3 loop: CASRAPGQGNSPLHF. Here the CDR3 DNA reads TGTGCCAGCAGAGCTCCGGGACAGGGAAATTCACCCCTCCACTTT.

This chain links TRBV5-4 with TRBJ1-3; unclear D gene. The V and J ends lost 1 base and 4 bases respectively, with 6 bases between them. The length of the CDR3 is 13 residues. Germline CDR1 SGHNT, CDR2 YYREEE (reference sequence). This CDR3 reads CASSLPLGNTIYF. The CDR3 coding sequence is TGTGCCAGCAGCTTGCCCCTAGGAAACACCATATATTTT.

The chain employs TRBV29-1 and TRBJ2-5; TRBD2 agrees at 9 bases. This CDR3 has 16 amino acids. J was trimmed by 5 bases and V by 4 bases; bases with no gene match: 14. Germline CDR1 and CDR2: SQVTM and ANQGSEA. CDR3 sequence: CSVVDHSGGKAETQYF. The CDR3 coding sequence is TGCAGCGTTGTAGATCATAGCGGGGGCAAAGCGGAGACCCAGTACTTC.

V is TRBV19 and J is TRBJ2-6; a weak D match, TRBD1 (6 bases). Germline lookup yields CDR1 LNHDA and CDR2 SQIVND (reference sequence). The V gene lost 6 bases and the J gene lost 0 bases, with 18 bases spanning the gap. The CDR3 runs 18 residues. The CDR3 sequence: CASSSVPGHFSGANVLTF. As DNA, the CDR3 is TGTGCCAGTAGCTCCGTCCCGGGACATTTCTCTGGGGCCAACGTCCTGACTTTC.

This chain links TRBV7-3 with TRBJ2-7, with D perhaps TRBD2 (6 bases). Germline V gene sequence: CDR1 SGHTA, CDR2 FQGTGA. This CDR3 contains 13 residues. Trimming left V 2 bases short and J 3 bases short, with 8 bases between. CDR3 in amino acids: CASSLEGGYEQYF. CDR3 sequence (DNA): TGTGCCAGCAGCTTAGAGGGAGGCTACGAGCAGTACTTC. Filled out from reference TRBV7-3 and TRBJ2-7, the complete variable domain reads GAGVSQTPSNKVTEKGKYVELRCDPISGHTALYWYRQSLGQGPEFLIYFQGTGAADDSGLPNDRFFAVRPEGSVSTLKIQRTERGDSAVYLCASSLEGGYEQYFGPGTRLTVT.

The chain employs TRBV30 and TRBJ1-5; D remains unclear. The CDR3 totals 12 residues. The germline gives CDR1 GTSNPN, CDR2 SVGIG (reference sequence). Trimming shortened V by 0 bases and J by 5 bases, and 5 bases separated the two germline ends. Written as DNA, the CDR3 is TGTGCCTGGAGTGTGTCTGATCAGCCCCAGCATTTT. Protein sequence: CAWSVSDQPQHF.

This clone came up once. The chain links TRBV25-1 to TRBJ1-5; 7 bases match TRBD1. Unmatched junction bases numbered 3, after V lost 4 bases and J lost 3 bases. The length of the CDR3 is 14 residues. Germline V gene lookup returns CDR1 MGHDK and CDR2 SYGVNS. The DNA of the CDR3 is TGTGCCAGCAGTGGGGACAGATTCAATCAGCCCCAGCATTTT. This translates into CASSGDRFNQPQHF. Combining the CDR3 with reference TRBV25-1 and TRBJ1-5 gives the whole variable domain EADIYQTPRYLVIGTGKKITLECSQTMGHDKMYWYQQDPGMELHLIHYSYGVNSTEKGDLSSESTVSRIRTEHFPLTLESARPSHTSQYLCASSGDRFNQPQHFGDGTRLSIL.

The chain recombines TRBV2 with TRBJ1-2; weak D call: TRBD1 (6 bases). Deletions cut 7 bases from V and 6 bases from J, with 12 bases between. CDR1 and CDR2 (germline): SNHLY, FYNNEI. The CDR3 runs 12 residues. The CDR3 reads CASKAGADGYTF. CDR3 bases: TGTGCCAGCAAGGCAGGGGCGGATGGCTACACCTTC.

The V and J genes are TRBV15 and TRBJ2-5, with 7 nucleotides matching TRBD2. V was clipped by 3 bases and J by 4 bases; unmatched bases: 5. Germline V gene lookup returns CDR1 LNHNV and CDR2 YYDKDF (reference sequence). There are 14 residues in the CDR3. CDR3 residues: CATSRGREGETQYF. The CDR3 DNA follows: TGTGCCACCAGCAGGGGCAGGGAGGGAGAGACCCAGTACTTC.

The gene calls are TRBV5-1 and TRBJ1-1, with D hard to call. There are 16 residues in the CDR3. The V gene lost 0 bases and the J gene lost 3 bases, with 15 bases spanning the gap. Germline lookup yields CDR1 SGHRS and CDR2 YFSETQ. The CDR3: CASSLDSVGRDTEAFF. DNA of the CDR3: TGCGCCAGCAGCTTGGATTCGGTTGGGAGGGACACTGAAGCTTTCTTT.

The J gene is TRBJ1-1, the V gene TRBV28; perhaps TRBD1 as D (6 bases). Trimming left V 8 bases short and J 3 bases short, with 19 bases between. Germline-derived CDR1 and CDR2 are MDHEN and SYDVKM. The CDR3 has 15 amino acids. The CDR3 is CASPGAGDTDTEAFF. The CDR3 nucleotides read TGTGCCAGCCCTGGGGCAGGGGATACGGACACTGAAGCTTTCTTT.